The following is a T cell receptor beta chain sequence with its context. Antigen unknown. This specimen belongs to a study of cytomegalovirus exposure and HLA in healthy donors. About the study: In an early release, HLA-typed donors contributed tens of millions of unique TCR sequences.

Study-level points and caveats: Altogether, about 160 TCR beta chains were recorded as cytomegalovirus-associated. Accurate HLA-A and HLA-B prediction from TCR beta sequences was reported for most subjects. An analysis was carried out later, and it reportedly showed fewer N-insertions in an Asian-associated ancestry cluster than the approximately 700-donor mean.

The primer mix had 60 Vbeta and 13 Jbeta primers. Clones were sequenced by immunoSEQ multiplex PCR, and TCRdb holds only the in-frame ones, with some missing. The data show over 85,000 clones, over 75% seen once. Per the germline V gene, CDR1 is MGHDK and CDR2 is SYGVNS. Trimming removed 6 bases at V and 5 bases at J, with 16 bases between. The CDR3 loop spans 14 amino acids. The sequence derives from a female donor in good health and CMV-seropositive. V gene TRBV25-1 combines with J gene TRBJ2-5; weak D call: TRBD2 (6 bases). The specimen sequenced was PBMCs. This CDR3 is CASSSFGGYETQYF. CDR3 coding DNA: TGTGCCAGCAGCTCCTTCGGGGGTTACGAGACCCAGTACTTC.